This T cell receptor beta chain was obtained from a study of T cell repertoires in cytomegalovirus infection. Study summary: Well-studied HLA-B-restricted CMV epitopes were used in the study alongside recently identified HLA-C-restricted ones.

This clonotype showed up many times. Its specificity is unknown. TCRdb reprocessed the reads with MiXCR, giving one entry per CDR3 protein. This sample has approximately 910,000 distinct CDR3 sequences, with approximately 32% found just once. V lost 3 bases and J 9 bases, leaving 15 bases between the germline ends. Per germline, CDR1 SGHNT and CDR2 YENEEA. The CDR3 contains 14 residues. This TCR was recovered from a human donor in good health (CMV status not recorded). Some clones in this sample may be carry-over from other donors' samples. The sequenced sample was cultured CD8+ T cells from PBMCs, obtained from culture after CMV antigen stimulation. V gene TRBV11-3 combines with J gene TRBJ2-1; possibly TRBD2 for D (6 bases). CDR3 region: CASSLKLDGGEQFF. The CDR3 bases are TGTGCCAGCAGCTTGAAACTAGACGGGGGTGAGCAGTTCTTC.